The sequence of this T cell receptor beta chain was determined in a study of blood T cells in healthy people across ages. The CDR3 totals 15 residues. The germline V gene has CDR1 SGDLS and CDR2 YYNGEE. Sample-barcoded 5' priming and a J-beta primer mix drove a second PCR of 7 to 11 cycles. A template-switch adaptor containing 12 random nucleotides labeled each cDNA molecule. From the 5' RACE reads, TCRdb called clonotypes with MiXCR, one entry per CDR3 protein. The data contain 1.5 million or so distinct CDR3 sequences, 40% to 50% of them singletons. Sequenced: blood. The TCR was taken from a woman aged 18 to 35 in good health. The rearrangement links TRBV9 to TRBJ2-1; D possibly corresponds to TRBD2 (7 bases). The J call is in doubt because the DNA end fits TRBJ2-7 better. CDR3 residues: CASSERGGPSREQYF. CDR3 DNA: TGTGCCAGCAGCGAGAGGGGGGGTCCTTCGAGGGAGCAGTACTTC.